Listed below are T cell receptor beta chains from one sample, sequenced in a study of beta chain features in type 1 diabetes. The protocol was immunoSEQ multiplex PCR, while the TCRdb copy is restricted to in-frame clones and leaves out a portion. The sample contains 850,000 to 900,000 clones, about a sixth of which appear only once. Sample: naive CD4+ T cells from blood. These receptors were taken from a woman aged 18-29 years in good health. Each CDR3 is given with its conserved first and last residue. The order of the fields is clone size, V gene, D gene, J gene, CDR3 protein, CDR3 DNA. D genes are given only for firm matches. Size tells how often a clone was seen (once, few, many) or the class of an expanded clone, and some rows leave it out.

>few|TRBV5-6|TRBD1|TRBJ2-7
CASSPARGHEQYF
TGTGCCAGCAGCCCGGCGAGGGGGCACGAGCAGTACTTC
>NA|TRBV7-9|TRBD1|TRBJ2-5
CASSSRDRRQETQYF
TGTGCCAGCAGCTCGCGGGACAGGCGCCAAGAGACCCAGTACTTC
>NA|TRBV29-1|NA|TRBJ2-3
CSPSDTQYF
TGCAGTCCCTCAGATACGCAGTATTTT
>once|TRBV7-9|NA|TRBJ2-7
CASSSGRSSEQYF
TGTGCCAGCAGCTCGGGACGGTCCAGCGAGCAGTACTTC
>NA|TRBV7-9|NA|TRBJ1-1
CASSPTVVFKARTEAFF
TGTGCCAGCAGCCCCACAGTAGTGTTTAAGGCGCGGACTGAAGCTTTCTTT
>NA|TRBV29-1|TRBD1|TRBJ2-3
CSVLRTGGSTDTQYF
TGCAGCGTTCTCCGGACAGGGGGCTCGACAGATACGCAGTATTTT
>NA|TRBV7-8|TRBD2|TRBJ2-1
CASSHPRETSDRNEQFF
TGTGCCAGCAGCCACCCCCGAGAGACTAGCGACCGCAATGAGCAGTTCTTC
>few|TRBV5-4|TRBD2|TRBJ2-1
CASSLGLADYNEQFF
TGTGCCAGCAGCTTGGGTCTAGCGGACTACAATGAGCAGTTCTTC
>few|TRBV7-8|NA|TRBJ1-4
CASSTGAEKLFF
TGTGCCAGCAGCACCGGAGCCGAAAAACTGTTTTTT
>NA|TRBV7-2|TRBD1|TRBJ2-3
CASSLFGAGGLGTQYF
TGTGCCAGCAGCTTATTCGGGGCAGGGGGCTTGGGTACGCAGTATTTT
>few|TRBV7-2|TRBD2|TRBJ2-7
CASSLGTSGRGYEQYF
TGTGCCAGCAGCTTAGGGACTAGCGGGAGGGGCTACGAGCAGTACTTC
>few|TRBV9|NA|TRBJ2-5
CASSGLFGTQYF
TGTGCCAGCAGCGGTTTATTTGGGACCCAGTACTTC
>NA|TRBV11-2|NA|TRBJ2-7
CASSPGTDEQYF
TGTGCCAGCAGCCCAGGAACCGACGAGCAGTACTTC
>NA|TRBV29-1|NA|TRBJ1-2
CSVDTGQYYGYTF
TGCAGCGTTGACACAGGCCAGTACTATGGCTACACCTTC
>NA|TRBV6-6|NA|TRBJ2-3
CASSYDAFTQYF
TGTGCCAGCAGTTATGATGCGTTTACGCAGTATTTT
>few|TRBV10-2|NA|TRBJ2-5
CASSVQETQYF
TGCGCCAGCAGTGTGCAAGAGACCCAGTACTTC
>few|TRBV25-1|TRBD2|TRBJ2-1
CASSVSPGLGSYNEQFF
TGTGCCAGCAGTGTGAGTCCGGGACTAGGATCCTACAATGAGCAGTTCTTC
>NA|TRBV4-3|TRBD2|TRBJ2-1
CASSQDFGDYYNEQFF
TGCGCCAGCAGCCAAGATTTTGGGGACTACTACAATGAGCAGTTCTTC
>few|TRBV6-5|TRBD2|TRBJ2-3
CASSYRASGSTDTQYF
TGTGCCAGCAGTTACAGGGCTAGCGGGAGCACAGATACGCAGTATTTT
>few|TRBV7-2|TRBD1|TRBJ2-7
CASSLSGTGAYEQYF
TGTGCCAGCAGCTTATCCGGGACAGGGGCCTACGAGCAGTACTTC
>NA|TRBV18|NA|TRBJ1-3
CASSPRSISLLPGNTIYF
TGTGCCAGCTCACCCCGGTCGATCAGTCTTCTACCTGGAAACACCATATATTTT
>NA|TRBV10-3|NA|TRBJ1-4
CAIRGTSREKLFF
TGTGCCATCAGGGGGACATCGAGGGAAAAACTGTTTTTT
>NA|TRBV21-1|NA|TRBJ2-3
CAIRQGAPQRTDTQYF
TGTGCCATCAGACAGGGGGCCCCGCAACGCACAGATACGCAGTATTTT
>NA|TRBV4-2|TRBD1|TRBJ2-5
CASSLGGQGPKTQYF
TGTGCCAGCAGCTTGGGGGGACAGGGCCCAAAGACCCAGTACTTC
>once|TRBV6-5|TRBD2|TRBJ2-7
CASSYSSGSIYEQYF
TGTGCCAGCAGTTATTCTAGCGGGAGTATTTACGAGCAGTACTTC
>NA|TRBV7-3|NA|TRBJ2-2
CASSLSGIGLSTGELFF
TGTGCCAGCAGCTTAAGCGGGATAGGTTTGAGCACCGGGGAGCTGTTTTTT
>few|TRBV28|TRBD2|TRBJ2-7
CASSFGGGPIYEQYF
TGTGCCAGCAGTTTCGGGGGAGGGCCAATCTACGAGCAGTACTTC
>NA|TRBV11-2|NA|TRBJ2-5
CASSLSHREYQETQYF
TGTGCCAGCAGCTTATCCCACCGGGAATACCAAGAGACCCAGTACTTC
>NA|TRBV18|TRBD1|TRBJ1-5
CASSLTQGAGQPQHF
TGTGCCAGCTCACTTACACAGGGGGCAGGTCAGCCCCAGCATTTT
>NA|TRBV6-6|NA|TRBJ2-2
CASSYTPYTGELFF
TGTGCCAGCAGTTACACCCCATACACCGGGGAGCTGTTTTTT
>NA|TRBV7-8|TRBD1|TRBJ1-4
CASSFGTGNEKLFF
TGTGCCAGCAGCTTTGGGACAGGGAATGAAAAACTGTTTTTT
>NA|TRBV28|NA|TRBJ1-4
CASSLKGYSLFF
TGTGCCAGCAGTTTGAAGGGCTATAGTTTGTTTTTT
>NA|TRBV18|TRBD1|TRBJ2-5
CASSPGTGHQETQYF
TGTGCCAGCTCACCCGGGACAGGCCACCAAGAGACCCAGTACTTC
>few|TRBV7-2|NA|TRBJ2-1
CASSLPPLRNEQFF
TGTGCCAGCAGCTTACCCCCTTTGAGGAATGAGCAGTTCTTC
>NA|TRBV6-6|NA|TRBJ1-5
CASSYLSQGQPQHF
TGTGCCAGCAGTTACTTATCCCAGGGGCAGCCCCAGCATTTT